This T cell receptor beta chain was retrieved from a study of human T cells and chemical hapten exposure. In this sample, this clonotype turned up a few times. As to time point: patch test 1, 2 weeks after DPC sensitization. The treatment was: therapeutic diphenylcyclopropenone sensitization with weekly scalp DPC. Library preparation tagged each individual cDNA molecule with a unique molecular identifier. TCRdb reprocessed the RACE reads with MiXCR, giving one entry per CDR3 protein. The repertoire includes more than 65,000 distinct CDR3 sequences, 10% to 13% of them detected once, and 1.3% to 1.5% sits in the top ten. Per the germline V gene, CDR1 is SGHVS and CDR2 is FNYEAQ. The CDR3 is 16 amino acids. The ends lost 4 bases at V and 2 bases at J; junction bases unmatched: 10.

The sequence derives from a woman in her 50s with alopecia areata. Some clones in this sample may be carry-over from other donors' samples. Sequences were derived from whole blood, sampled in connection with sensitization to the hapten diphenylcyclopropenone (DPC). The chain links TRBV7-6 to TRBJ2-7, with 8 bases that match TRBD1. The CDR3 bases are TGTGCCAGCAGCTCCCCCCCCGGGACAGGCGCCTACGAGCAGTACTTC. Translation gives CASSSPPGTGAYEQYF.